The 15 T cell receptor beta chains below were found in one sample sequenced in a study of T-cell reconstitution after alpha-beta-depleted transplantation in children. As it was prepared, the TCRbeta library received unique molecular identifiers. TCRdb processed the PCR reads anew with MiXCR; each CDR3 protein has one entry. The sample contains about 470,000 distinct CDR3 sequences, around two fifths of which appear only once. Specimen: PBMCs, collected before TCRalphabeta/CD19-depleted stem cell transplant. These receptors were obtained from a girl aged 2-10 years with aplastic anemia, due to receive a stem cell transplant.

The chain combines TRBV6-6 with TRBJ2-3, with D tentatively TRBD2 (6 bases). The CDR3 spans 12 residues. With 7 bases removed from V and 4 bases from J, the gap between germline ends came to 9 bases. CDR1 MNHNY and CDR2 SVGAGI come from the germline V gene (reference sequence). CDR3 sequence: CASKGGADTQYF. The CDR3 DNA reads TGTGCCAGCAAGGGAGGCGCAGATACGCAGTATTTT.

In DNA, the CDR3 is TGCAGTGCTACTCGGACAGGGCGACCCCTCCACTTT. Translating gives CSATRTGRPLHF. The V and J genes are TRBV20-1 and TRBJ1-6, with 8 bases identical to TRBD1. The CDR3 runs 12 residues. Germline CDR1 and CDR2: DFQATT and SNEGSKA (reference sequence). Trimming removed 4 bases from V and 12 bases from J; junction bases left unmatched: 5.

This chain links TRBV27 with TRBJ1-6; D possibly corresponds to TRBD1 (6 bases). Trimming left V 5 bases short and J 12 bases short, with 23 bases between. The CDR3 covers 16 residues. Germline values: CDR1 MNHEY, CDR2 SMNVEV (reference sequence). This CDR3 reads CASSRMADSPFKPLHF. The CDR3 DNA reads TGTGCCAGCAGTCGGATGGCGGACAGCCCATTTAAACCCCTCCACTTT.

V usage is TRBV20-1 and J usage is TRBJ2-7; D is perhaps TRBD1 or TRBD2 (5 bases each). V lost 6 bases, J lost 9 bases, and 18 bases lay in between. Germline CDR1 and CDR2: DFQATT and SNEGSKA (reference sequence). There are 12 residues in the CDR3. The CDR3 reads CSALRDPQGQYF. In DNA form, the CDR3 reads TGCAGTGCGCTCCGGGACCCCCAGGGGCAGTACTTC.

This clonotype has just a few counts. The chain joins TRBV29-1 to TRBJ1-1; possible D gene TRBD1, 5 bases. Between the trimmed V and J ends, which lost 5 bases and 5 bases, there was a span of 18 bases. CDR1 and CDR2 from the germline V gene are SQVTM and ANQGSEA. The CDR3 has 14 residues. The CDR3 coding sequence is TGCAGCGTTTTCCCCCCGAGTGGGGGGACTGAAGCTTTCTTT. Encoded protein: CSVFPPSGGTEAFF.

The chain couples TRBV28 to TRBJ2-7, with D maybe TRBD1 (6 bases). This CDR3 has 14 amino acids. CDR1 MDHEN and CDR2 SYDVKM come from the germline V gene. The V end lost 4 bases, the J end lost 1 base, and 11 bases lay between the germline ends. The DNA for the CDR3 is TGTGCCAGCAGTTATACAGGGTGGTCCTACGAGCAGTACTTC. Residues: CASSYTGWSYEQYF.

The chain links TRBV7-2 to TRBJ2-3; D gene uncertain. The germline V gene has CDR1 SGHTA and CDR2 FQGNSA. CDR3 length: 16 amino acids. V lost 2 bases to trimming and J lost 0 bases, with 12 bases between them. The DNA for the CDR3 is TGTGCCAGCAGCTTATGGTACGGATCTAGCACAGATACGCAGTATTTT. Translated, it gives CASSLWYGSSTDTQYF.

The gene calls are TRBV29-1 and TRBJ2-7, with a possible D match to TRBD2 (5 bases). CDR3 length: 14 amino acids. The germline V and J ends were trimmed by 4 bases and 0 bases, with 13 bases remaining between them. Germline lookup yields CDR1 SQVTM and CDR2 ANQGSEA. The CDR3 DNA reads TGCAGCGTTGGGGGAGCCGTCAGCTCCTACGAGCAGTACTTC. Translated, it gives CSVGGAVSSYEQYF.

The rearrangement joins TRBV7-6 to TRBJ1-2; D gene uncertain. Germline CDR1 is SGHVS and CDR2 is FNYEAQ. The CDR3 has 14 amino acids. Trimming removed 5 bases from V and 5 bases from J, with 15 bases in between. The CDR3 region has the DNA TGTGCCAGCAGCCCTGGTCCCGGCAAATATGGCTACACCTTC. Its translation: CASSPGPGKYGYTF.

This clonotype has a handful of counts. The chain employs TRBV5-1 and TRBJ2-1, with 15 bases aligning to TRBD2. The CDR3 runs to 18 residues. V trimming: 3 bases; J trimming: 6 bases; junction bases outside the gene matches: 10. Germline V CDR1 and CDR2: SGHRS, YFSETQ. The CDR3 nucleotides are TGCGCCAGCAGCTCTAGAACCGGGACTAGCGGGAGGTCCAATGAGCAGTTCTTC. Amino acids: CASSSRTGTSGRSNEQFF.

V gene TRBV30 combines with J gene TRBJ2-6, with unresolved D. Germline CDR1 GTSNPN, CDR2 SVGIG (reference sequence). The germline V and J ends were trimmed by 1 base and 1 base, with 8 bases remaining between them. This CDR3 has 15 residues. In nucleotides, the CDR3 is TGTGCCTGGAGTGCCCAAGTGTCTGGGGCCAACGTCCTGACTTTC. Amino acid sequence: CAWSAQVSGANVLTF.

CDR3 nucleotide sequence: TGCAGTGCTAGCACAGGCGCTAACTATGGCTACACCTTC. Amino acids: CSASTGANYGYTF. V and J are TRBV20-1 and TRBJ1-2, with D tentatively TRBD1 (5 bases). Germline V lookup: CDR1 DFQATT, CDR2 SNEGSKA (reference sequence). Trimming took off 3 bases at V and 0 bases at J, with 8 bases between the two ends. This CDR3 contains 13 residues.

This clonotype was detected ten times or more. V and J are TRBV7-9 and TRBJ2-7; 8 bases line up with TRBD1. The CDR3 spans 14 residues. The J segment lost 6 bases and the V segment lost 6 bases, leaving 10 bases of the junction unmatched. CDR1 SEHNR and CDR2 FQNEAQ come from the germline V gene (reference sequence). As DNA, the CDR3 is TGTGCCAGCAGTCTATCGACAGGGGTAGCCGAGCAGTACTTC. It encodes CASSLSTGVAEQYF.

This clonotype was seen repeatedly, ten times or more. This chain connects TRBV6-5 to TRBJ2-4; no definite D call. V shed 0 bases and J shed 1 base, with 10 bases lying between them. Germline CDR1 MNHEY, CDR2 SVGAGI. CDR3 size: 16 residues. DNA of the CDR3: TGTGCCAGCAGTTACTCCCCGGTTGGGGCCAAAAACATTCAGTACTTC. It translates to CASSYSPVGAKNIQYF.

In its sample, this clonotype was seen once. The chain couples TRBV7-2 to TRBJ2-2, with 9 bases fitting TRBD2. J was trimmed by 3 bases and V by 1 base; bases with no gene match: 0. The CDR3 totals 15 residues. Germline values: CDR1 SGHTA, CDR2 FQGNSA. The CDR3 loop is CASSLVAGDTGELFF. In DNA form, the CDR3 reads TGTGCCAGCAGCTTAGTAGCGGGAGACACCGGGGAGCTGTTTTTT.